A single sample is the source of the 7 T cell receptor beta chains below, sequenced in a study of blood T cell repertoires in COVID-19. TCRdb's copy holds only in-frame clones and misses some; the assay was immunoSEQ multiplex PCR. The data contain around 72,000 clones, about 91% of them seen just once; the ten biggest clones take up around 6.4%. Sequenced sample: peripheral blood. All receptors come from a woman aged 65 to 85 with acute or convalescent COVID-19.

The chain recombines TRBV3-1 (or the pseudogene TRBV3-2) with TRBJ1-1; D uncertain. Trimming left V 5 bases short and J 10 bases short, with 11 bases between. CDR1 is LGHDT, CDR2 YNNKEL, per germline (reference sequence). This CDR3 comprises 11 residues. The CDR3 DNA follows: TGTGCCAGCAGCTCCAAAGAGGGAGCTTTCTTT. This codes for CASSSKEGAFF.

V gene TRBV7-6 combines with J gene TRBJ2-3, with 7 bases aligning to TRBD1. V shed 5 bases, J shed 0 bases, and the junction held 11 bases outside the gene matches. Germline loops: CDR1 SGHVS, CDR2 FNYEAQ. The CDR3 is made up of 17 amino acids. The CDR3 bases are TGTGCCAGCAGCCCTGCTCGGGGACAGACTAGCACAGATACGCAGTATTTT. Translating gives CASSPARGQTSTDTQYF.

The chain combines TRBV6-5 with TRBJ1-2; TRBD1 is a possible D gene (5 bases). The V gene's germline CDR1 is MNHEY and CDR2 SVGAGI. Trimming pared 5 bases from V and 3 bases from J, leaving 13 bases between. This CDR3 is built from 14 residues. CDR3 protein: CASSKQDLDYGYTF. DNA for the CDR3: TGTGCCAGCAGTAAACAGGACCTGGACTATGGCTACACCTTC.

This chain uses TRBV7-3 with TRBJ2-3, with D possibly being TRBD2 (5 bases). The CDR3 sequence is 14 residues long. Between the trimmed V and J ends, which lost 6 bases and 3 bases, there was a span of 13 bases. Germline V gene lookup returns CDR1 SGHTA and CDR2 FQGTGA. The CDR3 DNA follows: TGTGCCAGCAGTCGGGCCACGGGGACAGATACGCAGTATTTT. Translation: CASSRATGTDTQYF.

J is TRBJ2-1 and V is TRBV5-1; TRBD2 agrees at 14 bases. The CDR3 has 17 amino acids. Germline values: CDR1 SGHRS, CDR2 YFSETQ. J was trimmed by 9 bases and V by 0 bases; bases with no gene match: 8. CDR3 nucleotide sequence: TGCGCCAGCAGCTTGGGGGGACTAGCGGGAGAAACGAGTGAGCAGTTCTTC. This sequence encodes CASSLGGLAGETSEQFF.

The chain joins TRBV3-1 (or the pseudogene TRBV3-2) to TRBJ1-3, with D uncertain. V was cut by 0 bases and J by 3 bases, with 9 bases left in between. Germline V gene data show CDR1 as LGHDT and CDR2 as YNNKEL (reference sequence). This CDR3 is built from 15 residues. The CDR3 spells CASSQEGSGGNTIYF. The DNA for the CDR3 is TGTGCCAGCAGCCAAGAAGGGAGCGGTGGAAACACCATATATTTT.

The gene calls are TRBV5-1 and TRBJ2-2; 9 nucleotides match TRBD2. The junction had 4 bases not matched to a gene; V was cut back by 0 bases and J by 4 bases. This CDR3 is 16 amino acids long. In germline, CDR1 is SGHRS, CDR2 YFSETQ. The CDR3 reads CASSLVLSGSTGELFF. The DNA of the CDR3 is TGCGCCAGCAGCTTGGTTCTTAGCGGGAGCACCGGGGAGCTGTTTTTT.